The present entry profiles one T cell receptor (beta chain) with its context. The data originate from a study of blood T cell repertoires in COVID-19. Assay: immunoSEQ multiplex PCR; the TCRdb copy retains only in-frame clones and omits some. The sample consists of some 94,000 clones, more than 75% of them appearing once. Sequencing was performed on peripheral blood. The source of this sequence is a human donor in a cohort sampled during active COVID-19.

The CDR3 spells CASSQEGQGISPLHF. The DNA for the CDR3 is TGCGCCAGCAGCCAAGAAGGGCAGGGAATATCACCCCTCCACTTT. V and J are TRBV4-1 and TRBJ1-6, with a weak D call TRBD1 (5 bases). CDR1 and CDR2 from the germline V gene are MGHRA and YSYEKL. This CDR3 contains 15 residues. The ends were cut back, 0 bases at V and 10 bases at J, with 13 bases in the middle.